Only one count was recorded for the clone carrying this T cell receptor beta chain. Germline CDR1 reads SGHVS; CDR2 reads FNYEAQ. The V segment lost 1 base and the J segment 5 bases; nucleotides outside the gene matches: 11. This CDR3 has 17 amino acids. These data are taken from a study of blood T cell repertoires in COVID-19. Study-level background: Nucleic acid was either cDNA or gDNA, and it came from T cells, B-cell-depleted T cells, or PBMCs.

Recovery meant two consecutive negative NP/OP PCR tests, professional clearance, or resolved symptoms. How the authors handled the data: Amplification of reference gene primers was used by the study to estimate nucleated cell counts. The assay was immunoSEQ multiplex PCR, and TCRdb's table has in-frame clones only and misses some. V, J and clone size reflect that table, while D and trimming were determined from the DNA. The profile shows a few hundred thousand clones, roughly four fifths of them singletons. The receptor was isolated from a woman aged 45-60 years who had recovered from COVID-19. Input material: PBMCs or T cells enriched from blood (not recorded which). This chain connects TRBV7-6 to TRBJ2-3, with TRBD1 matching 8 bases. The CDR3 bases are TGTGCCAGCAGCTTAGGATTGGGCAGGGGGCTTGGAGATACGCAGTATTTT. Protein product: CASSLGLGRGLGDTQYF.